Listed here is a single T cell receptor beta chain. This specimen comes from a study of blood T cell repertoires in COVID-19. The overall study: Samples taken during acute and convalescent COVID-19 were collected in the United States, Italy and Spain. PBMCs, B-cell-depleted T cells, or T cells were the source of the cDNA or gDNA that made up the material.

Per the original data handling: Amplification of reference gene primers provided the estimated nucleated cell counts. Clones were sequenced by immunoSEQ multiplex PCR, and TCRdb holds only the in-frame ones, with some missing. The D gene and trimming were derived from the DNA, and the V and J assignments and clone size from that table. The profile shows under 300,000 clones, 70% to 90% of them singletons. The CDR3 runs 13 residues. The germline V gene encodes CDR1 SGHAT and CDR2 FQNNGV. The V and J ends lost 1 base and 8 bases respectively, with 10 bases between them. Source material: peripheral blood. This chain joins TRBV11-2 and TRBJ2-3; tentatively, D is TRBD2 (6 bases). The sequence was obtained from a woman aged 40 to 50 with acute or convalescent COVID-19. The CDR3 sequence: CASSLGRGGTQYF. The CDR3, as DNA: TGTGCCAGCAGCTTAGGTAGGGGAGGTACGCAGTATTTT.